This T cell receptor beta chain was observed in a study of shared clonotypes between healthy human individuals. The CDR3 runs 12 residues. The V gene lost 8 bases and the J gene lost 4 bases, with 11 bases spanning the gap. Looked up from germline, CDR1 is GTSNPN and CDR2 is SVGIG (reference sequence). About this clone itself: Its antigen is not known.

The study enrolled healthy HIV-negative adults without recent acute infections or vaccinations as donors. Each CD8 memory set brought CD45RO+ cells together with CCR7-negative CD45RA+ TemRA cells. The study, taken as a whole, reports: Sharing across four donors was highest in naive CD4 (roughly 5%) and lowest in memory CD8 (around 0.4%).

The authors loaded around 190 ng DNA, 30,000 to 35,000 T cell genomes, into sorted-subset replicate PCRs. Repertoires were generated with immunoSEQ multiplex PCR, while TCRdb's copy carries only in-frame clones and drops some. The sample contains 110,000 or so clones, around 66% of which appear only once. The TCR was taken from a woman aged 25-40 years in good health. V is TRBV30 and J is TRBJ1-4; TRBD1 might be the D (6 bases). The sequenced sample was memory CD8+ T cells sorted from blood. Subset indicated: CD45RO+ cells pooled with CCR7-negative TemRA cells. The CDR3 DNA is TGTGCCCTAGGACAGATTAATGAAAAACTGTTTTTT. It translates to CALGQINEKLFF.